This paragraph reports one T cell receptor beta chain. It lacks a known antigen. One base away there is no much larger clone; base qualities are not given. The data stem from a study of blood T cells in healthy people across ages (dated by TCRdb to between 2015 and 2016). For the wider study: In model experiments, template switching captured about one uniquely barcoded TCR beta cDNA molecule for every two T cells. Age-related changes in TCR beta repertoire diversity were measured in the study by deep sequencing normalized with unique cDNA molecular identifiers. The donors were divided into four age groups: young (average around 16 years), middle-aged (over 35), aged (about 60) and long-lived (roughly 88). To avoid experimental bias, donors of different ages were distributed randomly across sequencing lanes. Two additional independent replicas of 1 million unique cDNA reads from the same blood draw were analyzed for two donors (one aged 18 to 30 and one aged 80 or older). What the authors observed across the whole study: Since profiling was done on bulk unsorted PBMCs, naive and antigen-experienced compartments could not be conclusively compared. Because donor CMV infection status was unknown, age-related changes in expanded clonotypes were potentially confounded. Compared with the aged group, the long-lived group had more naive CD4+ T cells, fewer expanded clones and increased TCR diversity, a pattern suggesting age selection. Observed TCR beta diversity per million T cells fell roughly linearly with age, and a significant reduction was already apparent by age around 40. Estimates of total diversity based on one million sequenced T cells were considered lower bounds and underestimates. Observed TCR beta diversity correlated strongly with the percentage of naive T cells measured by flow cytometry.

The donors were 40 or so Caucasian individuals from Russia, aged roughly 6 to 100 years, who were systemically healthy. Each donor gave approximately 9.3 milliliters of peripheral blood, collected into EDTA-treated Vacutainer tubes. PBMCs were isolated by Ficoll-Paque density-gradient centrifugation, with at least 6.5 million obtained per sample. Trizol reagent was used to extract total RNA from the PBMCs, yielding at least 5.5 micrograms per sample. For every donor, an aliquot of PBMCs went through flow cytometry to measure the percentages of naive CD45RAhigh/CD27high T cells. V is shortened by 4 bases, J by 2 bases, and the region joining them spans 13 bases. Its CDR3 holds 16 amino acids, cysteine through phenylalanine. Solely the CDR3 DNA is kept, with 48 bases framed from the first base. The germline V gene provides CDR1 SGHRS and CDR2 YFSETQ. Library creation used 5' RACE. A second PCR of roughly 6 to 12 cycles was performed with a sample-barcoded 5' primer and a J-beta primer mix. A unique molecular identifier was introduced onto each TCR beta cDNA molecule by a template-switch 5' adaptor carrying 12 random nucleotides. Each sample yielded at least 3 million CDR3-containing paired-end reads. All of the RNA was converted into first-strand cDNA using the Mint cDNA synthesis kit, with a TRBC-specific oligonucleotide serving as the primer. Following uracil-DNA glycosylase treatment, a first 18-cycle PCR with universal primers M1SS and BC2_uni_R was performed on all cDNA. Per the authors' processing: For normalization, 1 million high-quality reads, each with a distinct molecular identifier, were randomly selected from each sample. Reads sharing molecular identifiers were discarded rather than binned into consensus sequences. MiTCR, set to a Q25 quality threshold and the strictest error-elimination algorithm, was used for CDR3 identification, clonotype clustering and error correction. A nonparametric unseen species model using Euler transformation provided a lower-bound estimate of total TCR beta diversity. Starting from the raw public reads, TCRdb applied fastp trimming at Q25, assembled clones with MiXCR and retained in-frame beta chains. Every entry covers one CDR3 protein and lists the most common genes and DNA from its rows. The V and J calls were not made by the authors but by TCRdb's processing. The sample table lists around 1,800,000 distinct CDR3 sequences, about two fifths of them with a count of one. In total, the top ten clones hold 23% of the sample.

Sequenced input: blood. The receptor was isolated from a human donor in good health. Recombination connected TRBV5-1 to TRBJ2-6; there is no confident call for the D gene. The DNA is TGCGCCAGCAGCCAGGAAGCGCTAACTGGGGCCAACGTCCTGACTTTC. Its amino acids are CASSQEALTGANVLTF.